The 19 T cell receptor beta chains below come from one sample, sequenced in a study of T cell repertoires in cytomegalovirus infection. Their specific antigens are unknown. MiXCR was run by TCRdb on the reads, yielding one entry per CDR3 protein. The sample lists some 350,000 distinct CDR3 sequences, about 29% occurring once. The sample in question was cultured PBMCs, obtained from culture after CMV antigen stimulation. Every receptor here comes from a human donor in good health (CMV status not recorded). Some clones in this sample may be carry-over from other donors' samples.

This clonotype was detected only a few times. J is TRBJ2-1 and V is TRBV19, with D possibly matching TRBD2 (6 bases). The V and J ends lost 2 bases and 5 bases respectively, with 10 bases between them. The length of the CDR3 is 14 residues. Germline CDR1 reads LNHDA; CDR2 reads SQIVND (reference sequence). This CDR3 reads CASSISGENNEQFF. CDR3 DNA sequence: TGTGCCAGTAGTATATCGGGGGAAAACAATGAGCAGTTCTTC. Full variable domain (outside the CDR3, taken from reference TRBV19 and TRBJ2-1): DGGITQSPKYLFRKEGQNVTLSCEQNLNHDAMYWYRQDPGQGLRLIYYSQIVNDFQKGDIAEGYSVSREKKESFPLTVTSAQKNPTAFYLCASSISGENNEQFFGPGTRLTVL.

This rearrangement joins TRBV3-1 to TRBJ1-1, with unresolved D. The CDR3 extends over 12 amino acids. Trimming took 2 bases from V and 4 from J, leaving 5 bases between them. Germline V gene sequence: CDR1 LGHDT, CDR2 YNNKEL (reference sequence). The CDR3 protein is CASSQLATEAFF. The CDR3 region has the DNA TGTGCCAGCAGCCAATTGGCCACTGAAGCTTTCTTT.

The V gene is TRBV19, the J gene TRBJ2-1; 13 nucleotides match TRBD2. V lost 0 bases, J lost 6 bases, and 5 bases stayed unmatched. Germline CDR1 is LNHDA and CDR2 is SQIVND (reference sequence). The CDR3 spans 17 residues. CDR3 bases: TGTGCCAGTAGTATAGATCAGACTAGCGGGAGGCCCAATGAGCAGTTCTTC. Its translation: CASSIDQTSGRPNEQFF.

This clonotype was counted only a few times. The V call is TRBV7-8, the J call TRBJ1-6, with TRBD1 as a possible D gene (5 bases). With 1 base removed from V and 9 bases from J, the gap between germline ends came to 10 bases. The CDR3 consists of 14 residues. The V gene's germline CDR1 is SGHVS and CDR2 FQNEAQ. The CDR3 sequence is CASSLVQGSSPLHF. CDR3 nucleotides: TGTGCCAGCAGCTTAGTCCAGGGTAGTTCACCCCTCCACTTT.

There are a few counts of this clonotype. This chain uses TRBV6-2 or TRBV6-3 with TRBJ1-5; TRBD1 is a possible D gene (5 bases). Germline CDR1 MNHEY, CDR2 SVGEGT. V lost 9 bases and J lost 0, with 12 bases in between. This CDR3 comprises 14 residues. The DNA of the CDR3 is TGTGCCAGACCGGGGACGGTTAGCAATCAGCCCCAGCATTTT. This translates into CARPGTVSNQPQHF.

The rearrangement joins TRBV12-3 or TRBV12-4 to TRBJ2-5; D call uncertain. With 3 bases removed from V and 5 bases from J, the gap between germline ends came to 7 bases. The length of the CDR3 is 12 residues. CDR3 nucleotide sequence: TGTGCCAGCAGTTTGGACGGGGAGACCCAGTACTTC. Translating it yields CASSLDGETQYF.

This clonotype has a handful of counts. The chain uses TRBV5-4 and TRBJ1-3; maybe TRBD1 (6 bases). The ends were cut back, 3 bases at V and 0 bases at J, with 13 bases in the middle. The CDR3 has 16 amino acids. Germline-derived CDR1 and CDR2 are SGHNT and YYREEE (reference sequence). The CDR3: CASSWGGGGSGNTIYF. CDR3 coding DNA: TGTGCCAGCAGCTGGGGTGGAGGGGGCTCTGGAAACACCATATATTTT.

The chain couples TRBV7-8 to TRBJ1-4; D gene uncertain. With 5 bases removed from V and 15 bases from J, the gap between germline ends came to 13 bases. CDR1 SGHVS and CDR2 FQNEAQ come from the germline V gene. The CDR3 runs 11 residues. The CDR3 sequence is CASSPGPFMFF. The CDR3 nucleotides read TGTGCCAGCAGCCCCGGACCCTTTATGTTTTTT.

The sample holds a few counts of this clonotype. The chain links TRBV10-3 to TRBJ1-5; maybe TRBD1 (6 bases). The germline gives CDR1 ENHRY, CDR2 SYGVKD. V was clipped by 3 bases and J by 0 bases, with 9 bases between them. The CDR3 loop spans 15 amino acids. The DNA for the CDR3 is TGTGCCATCAGTGACGGCAGGGGTAGCAATCAGCCCCAGCATTTT. The encoded protein is CAISDGRGSNQPQHF.

V gene TRBV5-4 combines with J gene TRBJ2-7; 9 bases align to TRBD1. The CDR3 totals 14 residues. Germline CDR1 reads SGHNT; CDR2 reads YYREEE (reference sequence). With 4 bases clipped from V and 5 bases from J, the junction kept 7 bases outside the gene matches. As DNA, the CDR3 is TGTGCCAGCAGCCGGAACAGGGGGCGGAACGAGCAGTACTTC. It codes for CASSRNRGRNEQYF.

The chain has TRBV7-9 and TRBJ1-4; 8 positions agree with TRBD1. This CDR3 has 15 amino acids. Per germline, CDR1 SEHNR and CDR2 FQNEAQ (reference sequence). V was clipped by 5 bases and J by 1 base; unmatched bases: 3. Written as DNA, the CDR3 is TGTGCCAGCAGCCTGACAGGGGAAACTAATGAAAAACTGTTTTTT. Translated: CASSLTGETNEKLFF.

The chain is built from TRBV27 and TRBJ1-6, with a possible D match to TRBD1 (6 bases). Trimming left V 5 bases short and J 8 bases short, with 13 bases between. Germline V CDR1 and CDR2: MNHEY, SMNVEV (reference sequence). The CDR3 contains 14 residues. The CDR3 DNA reads as TGTGCCAGCAGTGTTTACAGGGATGATTCACCCCTCCACTTT. Translation gives CASSVYRDDSPLHF.

This chain links TRBV6-1 with TRBJ1-1; TRBD1 aligns across 7 bases. Germline CDR1 and CDR2: MNHNS and SASEGT. Losses at the gene ends were 7 bases for V and 2 bases for J; bases not matched to a gene: 7. The CDR3 runs 14 residues. The CDR3 region has the DNA TGTGCCAGCACCCAAGGGGGCATCAACACTGAAGCTTTCTTT. This codes for CASTQGGINTEAFF.

The chain links TRBV10-3 to TRBJ1-2, with 7 bases aligning to TRBD1. J gave up 9 bases and V 0 bases, and 7 bases lay outside the gene matches. Germline V gene lookup returns CDR1 ENHRY and CDR2 SYGVKD. This CDR3 comprises 14 residues. CDR3: CAISESSDRDRYTF. The CDR3 nucleotides are TGTGCCATCAGTGAGTCGAGCGACAGGGACCGCTACACCTTC.

The rearrangement joins TRBV7-9 to TRBJ1-2; 12 positions agree with TRBD1. The CDR3 is 19 amino acids. Trimming cost V 8 bases and J 4 bases; bases outside gene matches: 20. Germline loops: CDR1 SEHNR, CDR2 FQNEAQ (reference sequence). The CDR3 here is CASLGVIRDRGPLGYGYTF. The CDR3 DNA reads TGTGCCAGCCTTGGGGTTATTCGGGACAGGGGGCCCCTCGGCTATGGCTACACCTTC.

This chain connects TRBV4-2 to TRBJ2-3; D assignment may be TRBD1 or TRBD2 (5 bases each). Germline assignment: CDR1 LGHNA and CDR2 YNFKEQ. Trimming stripped 1 base from V and 2 bases from J, with 13 bases between. The CDR3 contains 16 residues. CDR3 in DNA: TGTGCCAGCAGCCAAGGGGACCGTAGACTCACAGATACGCAGTATTTT. Translated, it gives CASSQGDRRLTDTQYF.

V gene TRBV28 combines with J gene TRBJ2-3, with a tentative D call TRBD1 (5 bases). Germline-derived CDR1 and CDR2 are MDHEN and SYDVKM. CDR3 length equals 16 residues. V was shortened by 3 bases and J by 2 bases, with 15 bases between the two germline ends. The CDR3 DNA reads TGTGCCAGCAGTTTGAGATTCCTCAGGGACACAGATACGCAGTATTTT. This sequence encodes CASSLRFLRDTDTQYF.

This clonotype was seen a handful of times. The gene calls are TRBV15 and TRBJ2-7, with 7 bases fitting TRBD2. V dropped 3 bases and J dropped 6; count of bases not matched to a gene: 8. The CDR3 has 14 amino acids. From germline, CDR1 is LNHNV and CDR2 YYDKDF (reference sequence). The CDR3 reads CATSRDRGVSEQYF. In nucleotides, the CDR3 is TGTGCCACCAGCAGGGACCGGGGGGTTAGCGAGCAGTACTTC. The whole variable domain, remainder taken from reference TRBV15 and TRBJ2-7, is DAMVIQNPRYQVTQFGKPVTLSCSQTLNHNVMYWYQQKSSQAPKLLFHYYDKDFNNEADTPDNFQSRRPNTSFCFLDIRSPGLGDTAMYLCATSRDRGVSEQYFGPGTRLTVT.

The rearrangement uses TRBV7-6 and TRBJ2-3; no firm D call. Trimming removed 4 bases at V and 6 bases at J, with 14 bases between. Germline V lookup: CDR1 SGHVS, CDR2 FNYEAQ. The CDR3 spans 14 residues. The CDR3 DNA reads as TGTGCCAGCAGCTCGTCGAAAGGGTCGGATACGCAGTATTTT. Its protein is CASSSSKGSDTQYF.